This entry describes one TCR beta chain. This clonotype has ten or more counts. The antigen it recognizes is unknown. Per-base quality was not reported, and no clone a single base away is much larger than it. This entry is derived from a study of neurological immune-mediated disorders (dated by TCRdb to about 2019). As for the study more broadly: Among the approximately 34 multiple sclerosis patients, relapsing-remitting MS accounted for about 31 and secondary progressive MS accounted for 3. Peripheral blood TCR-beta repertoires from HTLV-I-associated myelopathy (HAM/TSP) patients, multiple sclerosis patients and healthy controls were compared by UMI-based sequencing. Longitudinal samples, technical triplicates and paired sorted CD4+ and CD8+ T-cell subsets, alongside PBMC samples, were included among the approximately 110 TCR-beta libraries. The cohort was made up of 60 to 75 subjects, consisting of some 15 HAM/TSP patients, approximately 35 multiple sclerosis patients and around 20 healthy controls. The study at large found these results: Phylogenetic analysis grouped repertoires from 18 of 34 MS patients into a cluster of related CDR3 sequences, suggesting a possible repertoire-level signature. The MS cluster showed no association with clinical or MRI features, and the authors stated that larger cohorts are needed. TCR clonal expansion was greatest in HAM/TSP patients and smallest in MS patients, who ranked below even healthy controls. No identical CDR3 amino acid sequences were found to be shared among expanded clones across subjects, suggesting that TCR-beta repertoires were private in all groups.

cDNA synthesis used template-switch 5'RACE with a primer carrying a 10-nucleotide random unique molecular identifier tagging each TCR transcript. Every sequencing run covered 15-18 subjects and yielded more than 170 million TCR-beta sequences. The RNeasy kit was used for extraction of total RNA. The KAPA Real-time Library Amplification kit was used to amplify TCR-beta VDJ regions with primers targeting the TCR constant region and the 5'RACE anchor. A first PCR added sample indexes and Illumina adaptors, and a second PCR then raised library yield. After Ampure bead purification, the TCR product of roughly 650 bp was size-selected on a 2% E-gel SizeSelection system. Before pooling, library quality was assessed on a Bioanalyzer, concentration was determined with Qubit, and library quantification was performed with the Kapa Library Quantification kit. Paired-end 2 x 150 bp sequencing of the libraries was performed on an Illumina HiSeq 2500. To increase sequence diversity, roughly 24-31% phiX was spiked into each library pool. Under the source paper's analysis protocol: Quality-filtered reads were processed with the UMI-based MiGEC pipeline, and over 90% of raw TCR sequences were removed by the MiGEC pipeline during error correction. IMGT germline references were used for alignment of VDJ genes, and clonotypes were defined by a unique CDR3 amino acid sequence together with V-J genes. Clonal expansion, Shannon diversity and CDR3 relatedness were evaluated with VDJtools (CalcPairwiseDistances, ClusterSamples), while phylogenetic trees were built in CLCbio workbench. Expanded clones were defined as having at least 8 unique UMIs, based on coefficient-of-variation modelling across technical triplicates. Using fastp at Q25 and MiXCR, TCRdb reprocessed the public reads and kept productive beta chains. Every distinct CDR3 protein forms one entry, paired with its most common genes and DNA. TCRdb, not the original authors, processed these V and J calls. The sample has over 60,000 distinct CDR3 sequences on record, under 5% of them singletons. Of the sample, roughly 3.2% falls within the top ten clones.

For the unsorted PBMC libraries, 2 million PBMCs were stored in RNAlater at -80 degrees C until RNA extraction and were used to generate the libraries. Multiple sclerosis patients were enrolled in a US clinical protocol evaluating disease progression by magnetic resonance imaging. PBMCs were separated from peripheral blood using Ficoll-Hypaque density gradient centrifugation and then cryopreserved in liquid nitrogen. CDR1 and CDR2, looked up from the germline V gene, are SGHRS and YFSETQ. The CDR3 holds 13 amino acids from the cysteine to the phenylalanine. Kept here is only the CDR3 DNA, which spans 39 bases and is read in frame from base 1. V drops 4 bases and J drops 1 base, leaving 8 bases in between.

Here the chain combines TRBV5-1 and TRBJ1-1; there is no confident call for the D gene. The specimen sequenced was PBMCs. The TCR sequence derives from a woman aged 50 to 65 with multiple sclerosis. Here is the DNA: TGCGCCAGCAGCCGCGGATGGAACACTGAAGCTTTCTTT. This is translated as CASSRGWNTEAFF.